Listed below are T cell receptor beta chains from one sample, sequenced in a study of T cells after yellow fever vaccination. TCRdb reprocessed the 5' RACE reads via MiXCR and lists one record per CDR3 protein. The sample yields roughly 140,000 distinct CDR3 sequences, more than 6% seen once. The source material was CD4+ T cells sorted from PBMCs, sampled 5 days after the yellow fever booster vaccination. These receptors were collected from a man aged 25 to 40 who received the YFV17D yellow fever vaccine. The conserved cysteine and the conserved F or W are not part of the CDR3 here. D genes are given only for firm matches.

TRBV12-3/TRBV12-4	12	NA	TRBJ2-5	ASSSRRGRETQY
TRBV10-2	13	NA	TRBJ2-3	ASSDHPGSSDTQY
TRBV21-1	10	NA	TRBJ2-4	ASSITDRIQY
TRBV10-2	9	NA	TRBJ2-2	ASHNTGELF
TRBV5-4	13	NA	TRBJ2-7	ASSLGGGKSYEQY
TRBV9	12	NA	TRBJ2-2	ASSVAPKGGELF
TRBV10-3	13	NA	TRBJ1-3	AISREGFSGNTIY
TRBV7-9	8	NA	TRBJ2-5	ATHSATQY
TRBV29-1	11	TRBD1	TRBJ2-3	SVQETGSDTQY
TRBV20-1	11	TRBD1	TRBJ2-7	SASRDRSYEQY
TRBV20-1	11	TRBD2	TRBJ2-1	SAPGLVYNEQF
TRBV28	16	NA	NA	ASIKGGFIPALTDTQH
TRBV5-6	13	NA	TRBJ2-1	ASTLLGFRSDEQF
TRBV27	13	NA	TRBJ2-3	ASSGGLVGTDTQY
TRBV5-1	14	TRBD2	TRBJ2-1	ASSTGTSGSQNEQF
TRBV18	13	TRBD1	TRBJ2-3	ASSPRDSSTDTQY